Listed here are 10 T cell receptor beta chains from one sample, sequenced in a study of blood T cells in healthy people across ages. Primers used in a second PCR of about 6 to 11 cycles were a sample-barcoded 5' primer and a J-beta primer mix. Each CDR3 protein gets one entry after TCRdb re-called the 5' RACE reads with MiXCR. The sample has approximately 1,700,000 distinct CDR3 sequences, roughly 43% seen once. The sample consisted of blood. The receptors were sampled from a human donor in good health.

This clonotype was picked up a small number of times. The chain carries TRBV7-2 and TRBJ2-3; D might be TRBD2 (6 bases). This CDR3 contains 13 residues. Per the germline V gene, CDR1 is SGHTA and CDR2 is FQGNSA. The ends were cut back, 4 bases at V and 5 bases at J, with 10 bases in the middle. In nucleotides, the CDR3 is TGTGCCAGCAGCTGGCCGGGGGAAGATACGCAGTATTTT. Its protein is CASSWPGEDTQYF.

This clonotype showed up just a few times. The genes are TRBV7-9 and TRBJ1-5; no clear D. Trimming took 5 bases from V and 6 from J, leaving 8 bases between them. Germline assignment: CDR1 SEHNR and CDR2 FQNEAQ (reference sequence). The length of the CDR3 is 12 residues. CDR3 protein: CASSGSGQPQHF. The DNA of the CDR3 is TGTGCCAGCAGCGGGAGCGGTCAGCCCCAGCATTTT.

The chain carries TRBV4-3 and TRBJ1-4; D is unresolved. Deletions cut 0 bases from V and 0 bases from J, with 8 bases between. CDR3 size: 16 residues. The germline V gene encodes CDR1 LGHNA and CDR2 YSLEER. In DNA, the CDR3 is TGCGCCAGCAGCCAAGATTATCATTCAACTAATGAAAAACTGTTTTTT. Protein: CASSQDYHSTNEKLFF.

As for this clonotype: An end of the junction differs from the germline gene, which may be a read error. The chain links TRBV5-1 to TRBJ1-1; the match to TRBD1 covers 9 bases. Germline values: CDR1 SGHRS, CDR2 YFSETQ. The CDR3 spans 17 residues. The CDR3 DNA reads TGCGCCCGCAGCTTGGTGTCGGACAGGGGTGGAGGAACTGAAGCTTTCTTT. Translated: CARSLVSDRGGGTEAFF. The full variable domain, completed using reference TRBV5-1 and TRBJ1-1, is KAGVTQTPRYLIKTRGQQVTLSCSPISGHRSVSWYQQTPGQGLQFLFEYFSETQRNKGNFPGRFSGRQFSNSRSEMNVSTLELGDSALYLCARSLVSDRGGGTEAFFGQGTRLTVV.

The chain uses TRBV29-1 and TRBJ2-3, with 8 positions matching TRBD2. Trimming removed 1 base from V and 2 bases from J; junction bases left unmatched: 5. CDR3 length equals 15 residues. CDR1 is SQVTM and CDR2 is ANQGSEA in the germline V gene. The CDR3 DNA reads TGCAGCGTTGAAGGTCGGGAGGGAGTCACAGATACGCAGTATTTT. As protein: CSVEGREGVTDTQYF.

This rearrangement joins TRBV10-3 to TRBJ2-1; TRBD1 aligns across 7 bases. The germline CDR1 and CDR2 sequences are ENHRY and SYGVKD. The CDR3 has 16 residues. With V trimmed by 6 bases and J by 10 bases, 18 bases remained unmatched. CDR3 amino acids: CAIRTGIGPHSYEQFF. The CDR3 nucleotides are TGTGCCATCAGGACAGGGATTGGGCCCCATTCCTACGAGCAGTTCTTC.

The CDR3 protein is CASSFLTGANNEQFF. DNA of the CDR3: TGTGCCAGCAGCTTTTTGACAGGGGCGAACAATGAGCAGTTCTTC. The rearrangement joins TRBV5-6 to TRBJ2-1, with TRBD1 matching over 8 bases. This CDR3 has 15 residues. Germline CDR1 is SGHDT and CDR2 is YYEEEE. With V trimmed by 2 bases and J by 5 bases, 6 bases remained unmatched.

The rearrangement uses TRBV10-3 and TRBJ1-4; D unclear. The CDR3 runs 16 residues. The germline V gene encodes CDR1 ENHRY and CDR2 SYGVKD. The V and J ends lost 0 bases and 8 bases respectively, with 16 bases between them. Here the CDR3 DNA reads TGTGCCATCAGTGAGTCACTAGGGCCTGCCCGAGAAAAACTGTTTTTT. This codes for CAISESLGPAREKLFF.

This chain links TRBV12-3 or TRBV12-4 with TRBJ2-3; D is undetermined. There are 17 residues in the CDR3. Trimming shortened V by 3 bases and J by 0 bases, and 16 bases separated the two germline ends. Written as DNA, the CDR3 is TGTGCCAGCAGTTTTATCCGTTCAGCATATAGCACAGATACGCAGTATTTT. It yields the protein CASSFIRSAYSTDTQYF.

J is TRBJ2-7 and V is TRBV5-5; D not certain. The CDR3 loop spans 13 amino acids. Germline-derived CDR1 and CDR2 are SGHKS and YYEKEE (reference sequence). With 9 bases removed from V and 0 bases from J, the gap between germline ends came to 13 bases. The CDR3 DNA sequence: TGTGCCACCGCCGCAGAGAGCTCCTACGAGCAGTACTTC. Translating gives CATAAESSYEQYF.